These 4 T cell receptor beta chains came from one sample sequenced in a study of TIL therapy for anti-PD-1-resistant metastatic lung cancer. This was the immunoSEQ v3 assay. Sequencing was performed with immunoSEQ multiplex PCR; in TCRdb, only in-frame clones are kept and a portion is missing. Of 45,000 to 75,000 clones listed, over 75% are singletons. Noted time point: pre-treatment sample, taken before nivolumab and TIL therapy. Sequencing was performed on blood, taken at baseline. The receptor source for this set is a person aged 25 to 85 with non-small cell lung cancer.

The V gene is TRBV27, the J gene TRBJ2-7; D gene uncertain. Germline values: CDR1 MNHEY, CDR2 SMNVEV (reference sequence). Trimming took off 5 bases at V and 1 base at J, with 18 bases between the two ends. This CDR3 has 16 residues. CDR3 coding DNA: TGTGCCAGCAGTCAGACCCCGGGCCGCAAGTCCTACGAGCAGTACTTC. The encoded protein is CASSQTPGRKSYEQYF.

The CDR3 region is CATRWRLTVPYEQYF. The CDR3 nucleotides are TGTGCCACCAGGTGGAGGCTGACAGTTCCCTACGAGCAGTACTTC. This rearrangement joins TRBV24-1 to TRBJ2-7; possibly TRBD1 or TRBD2 for D (5 bases each). This CDR3 has 15 residues. From germline, CDR1 is KGHDR and CDR2 SFDVKD. The V and J ends lost 7 bases and 2 bases respectively, with 17 bases between them.

This clone came up once. This sequence joins TRBV18 and TRBJ2-1; TRBD2 aligns across 9 bases. Trimming at V came to 0 bases and at J to 4 bases, leaving 4 bases not matched to a gene. The germline gives CDR1 KGHSH, CDR2 LQKENI. The length of the CDR3 is 16 residues. CDR3 coding DNA: TGTGCCAGCTCACCACCCGCTAGCGGGGCGTACAATGAGCAGTTCTTC. Its translation: CASSPPASGAYNEQFF.

The genes are TRBV18 and TRBJ2-1; 7 nucleotides match TRBD2. Per germline, CDR1 KGHSH and CDR2 LQKENI. With V trimmed by 6 bases and J by 4 bases, 6 bases remained unmatched. CDR3 length equals 14 residues. CDR3 DNA: TGTGCCAGCTCGTCCGGGACTACTTACAATGAGCAGTTCTTC. It encodes CASSSGTTYNEQFF.